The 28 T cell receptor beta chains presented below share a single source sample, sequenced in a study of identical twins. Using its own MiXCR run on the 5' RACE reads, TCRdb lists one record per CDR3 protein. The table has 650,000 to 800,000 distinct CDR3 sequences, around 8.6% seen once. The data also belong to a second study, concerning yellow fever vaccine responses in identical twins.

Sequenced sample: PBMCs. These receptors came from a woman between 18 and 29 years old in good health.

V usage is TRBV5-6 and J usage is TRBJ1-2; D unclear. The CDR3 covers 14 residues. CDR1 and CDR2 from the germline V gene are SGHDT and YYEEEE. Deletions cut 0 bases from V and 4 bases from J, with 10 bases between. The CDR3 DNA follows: TGTGCCAGCAGCTTGGAGGCCAGCGCCTATGGCTACACCTTC. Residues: CASSLEASAYGYTF.

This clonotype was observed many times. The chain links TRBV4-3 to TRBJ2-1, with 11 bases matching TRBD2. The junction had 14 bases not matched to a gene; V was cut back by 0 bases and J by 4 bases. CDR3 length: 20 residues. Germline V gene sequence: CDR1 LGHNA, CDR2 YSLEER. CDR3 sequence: CASSQDFLVGLAGGYNEQFF. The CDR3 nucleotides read TGCGCCAGCAGCCAAGATTTTTTGGTCGGCCTAGCGGGAGGATACAATGAGCAGTTCTTC.

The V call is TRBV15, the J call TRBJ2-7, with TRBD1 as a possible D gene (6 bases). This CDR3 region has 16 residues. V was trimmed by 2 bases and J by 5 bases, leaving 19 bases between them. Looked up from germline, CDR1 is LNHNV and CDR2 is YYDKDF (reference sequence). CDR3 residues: CATSRSLDRRSNEQYF. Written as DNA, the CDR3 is TGTGCCACCAGCAGATCCCTTGACAGGAGGTCCAACGAGCAGTACTTC.

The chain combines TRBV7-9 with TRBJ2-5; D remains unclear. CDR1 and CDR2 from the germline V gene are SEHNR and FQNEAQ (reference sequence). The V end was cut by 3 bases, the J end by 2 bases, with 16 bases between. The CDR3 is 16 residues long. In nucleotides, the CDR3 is TGTGCCAGCAGCTTGCCAATGGGAAGAGAGCAAGAGACCCAGTACTTC. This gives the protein CASSLPMGREQETQYF.

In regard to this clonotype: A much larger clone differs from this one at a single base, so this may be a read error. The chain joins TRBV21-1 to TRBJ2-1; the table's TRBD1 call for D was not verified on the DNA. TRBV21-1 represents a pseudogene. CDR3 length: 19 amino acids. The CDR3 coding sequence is TGTGCCAGCGACCATCACCCCCTATCAGCGGGGGTGGACTACAATGACCAGTTCTTC. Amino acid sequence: CASDHHPLSAGVDYNDQFF.

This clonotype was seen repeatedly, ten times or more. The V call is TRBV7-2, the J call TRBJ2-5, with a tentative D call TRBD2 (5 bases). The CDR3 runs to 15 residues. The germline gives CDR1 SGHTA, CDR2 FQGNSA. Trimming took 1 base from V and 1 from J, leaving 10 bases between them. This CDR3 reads CASSLVTGSQETQYF. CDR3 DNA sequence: TGTGCCAGCAGCTTAGTCACGGGGAGCCAAGAGACCCAGTACTTC.

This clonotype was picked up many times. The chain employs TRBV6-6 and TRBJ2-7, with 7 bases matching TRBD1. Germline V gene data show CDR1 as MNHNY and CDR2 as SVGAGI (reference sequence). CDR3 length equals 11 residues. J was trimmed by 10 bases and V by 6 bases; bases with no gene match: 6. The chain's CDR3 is CASRYTGAQYF. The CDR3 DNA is TGTGCCAGCAGATACACAGGGGCCCAGTACTTC.

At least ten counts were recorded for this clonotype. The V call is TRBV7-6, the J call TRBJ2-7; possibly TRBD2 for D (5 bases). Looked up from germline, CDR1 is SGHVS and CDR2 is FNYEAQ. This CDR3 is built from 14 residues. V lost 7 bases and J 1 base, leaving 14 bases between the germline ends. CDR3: CASKTSGNSYEQYF. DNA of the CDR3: TGTGCCAGCAAAACATCGGGGAATTCCTACGAGCAGTACTTC.

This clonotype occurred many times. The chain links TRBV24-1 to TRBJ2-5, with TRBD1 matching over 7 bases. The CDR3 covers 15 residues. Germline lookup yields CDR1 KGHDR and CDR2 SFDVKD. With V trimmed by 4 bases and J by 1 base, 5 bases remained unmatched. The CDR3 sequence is CATSDSQGSQETQYF. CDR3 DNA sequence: TGTGCCACCAGTGACTCACAGGGGTCCCAAGAGACCCAGTACTTC.

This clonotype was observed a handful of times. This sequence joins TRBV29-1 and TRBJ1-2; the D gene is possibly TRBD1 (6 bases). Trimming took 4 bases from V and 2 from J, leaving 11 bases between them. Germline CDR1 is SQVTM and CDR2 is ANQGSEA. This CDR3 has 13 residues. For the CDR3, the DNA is TGCAGCGTTGTTGGAACAGGGAACTATGGCTACACCTTC. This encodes CSVVGTGNYGYTF. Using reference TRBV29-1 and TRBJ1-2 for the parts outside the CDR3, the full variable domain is SAVISQKPSRDICQRGTSLTIQCQVDSQVTMMFWYRQQPGQSLTLIATANQGSEATYESGFVIDKFPISRPNLTFSTLTVSNMSPEDSSIYLCSVVGTGNYGYTFGSGTRLTVV.

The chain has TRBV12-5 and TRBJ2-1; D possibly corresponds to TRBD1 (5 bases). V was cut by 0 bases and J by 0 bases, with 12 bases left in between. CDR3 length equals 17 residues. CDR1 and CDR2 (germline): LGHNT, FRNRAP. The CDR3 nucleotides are TGTGCTAGTGGTTTGGTAATAGCAGACAGCTCCTACAATGAGCAGTTCTTC. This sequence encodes CASGLVIADSSYNEQFF.

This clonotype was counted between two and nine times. Written as DNA, the CDR3 is TGTGCCAGCAGCTTAGGGACAGGGGTCACATCAACGCAGTATTTT. It yields the protein CASSLGTGVTSTQYF. The chain joins TRBV7-9 to TRBJ2-3; 9 positions agree with TRBD1. Losses at the gene ends were 1 base for V and 9 bases for J; bases not matched to a gene: 8. Germline CDR1 is SEHNR and CDR2 is FQNEAQ (reference sequence). The CDR3 loop spans 15 amino acids.

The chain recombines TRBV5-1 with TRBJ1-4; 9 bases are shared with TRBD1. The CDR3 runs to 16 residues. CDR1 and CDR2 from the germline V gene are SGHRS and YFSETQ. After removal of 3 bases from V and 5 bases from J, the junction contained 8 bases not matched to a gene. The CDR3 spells CASSSGAGQGNEKLFF. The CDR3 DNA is TGCGCCAGCAGCTCGGGCGCGGGACAGGGAAATGAAAAACTGTTTTTT.

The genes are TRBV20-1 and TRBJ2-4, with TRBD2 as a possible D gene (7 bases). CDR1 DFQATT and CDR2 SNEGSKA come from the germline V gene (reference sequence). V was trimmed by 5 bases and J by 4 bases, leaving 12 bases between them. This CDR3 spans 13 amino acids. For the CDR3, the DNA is TGCAGTGCTCGGGGGGCCGGGAAAAACATTCAGTACTTC. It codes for CSARGAGKNIQYF.

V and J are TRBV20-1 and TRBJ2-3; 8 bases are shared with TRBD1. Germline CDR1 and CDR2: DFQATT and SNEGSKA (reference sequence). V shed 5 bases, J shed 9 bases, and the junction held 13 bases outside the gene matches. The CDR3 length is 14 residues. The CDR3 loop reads CSARRGQGAFTQYF. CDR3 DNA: TGCAGTGCTCGGAGGGGGCAGGGGGCGTTCACGCAGTATTTT.

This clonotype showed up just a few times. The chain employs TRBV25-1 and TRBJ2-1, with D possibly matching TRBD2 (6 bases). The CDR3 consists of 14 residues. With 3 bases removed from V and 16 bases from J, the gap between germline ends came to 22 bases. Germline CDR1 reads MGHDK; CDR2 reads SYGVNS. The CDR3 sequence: CASSDPGDGELTFF. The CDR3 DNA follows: TGTGCCAGCAGTGATCCGGGAGACGGGGAATTGACCTTCTTC.

CDR3 amino acids: CATSKQGRETQYF. The CDR3 nucleotides are TGTGCCACCAGCAAGCAAGGGAGGGAGACCCAGTACTTC. V is TRBV15 and J is TRBJ2-5; D perhaps matches TRBD2 (6 bases). V was clipped by 4 bases and J by 5 bases, with 11 bases between them. The length of the CDR3 is 13 residues. From germline, CDR1 is LNHNV and CDR2 YYDKDF (reference sequence).

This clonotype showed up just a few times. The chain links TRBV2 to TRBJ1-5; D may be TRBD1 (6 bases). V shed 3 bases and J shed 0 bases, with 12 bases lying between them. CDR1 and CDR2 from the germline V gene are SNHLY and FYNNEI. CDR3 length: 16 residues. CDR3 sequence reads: CASSDRGPFSNQPQHF. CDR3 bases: TGTGCCAGCAGTGACAGGGGTCCTTTTAGCAATCAGCCCCAGCATTTT. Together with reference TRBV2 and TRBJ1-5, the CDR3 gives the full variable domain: EPEVTQTPSHQVTQMGQEVILRCVPISNHLYFYWYRQILGQKVEFLVSFYNNEISEKSEIFDDQFSVERPDGSNFTLKIRSTKLEDSAMYFCASSDRGPFSNQPQHFGDGTRLSIL.

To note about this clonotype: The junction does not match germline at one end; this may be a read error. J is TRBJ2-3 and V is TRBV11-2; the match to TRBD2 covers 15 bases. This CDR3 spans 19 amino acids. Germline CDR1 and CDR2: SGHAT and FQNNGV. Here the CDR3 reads CASSGPGTSGRISIDTQYF. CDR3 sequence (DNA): TGTGCCAGCAGCGGCCCCGGGACTAGCGGGAGGATCAGCATAGATACGCAGTATTTT.

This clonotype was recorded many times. This chain's CDR3 is CSATDSNEKLFF. The CDR3 DNA is TGCAGTGCGACGGACAGTAATGAAAAACTGTTTTTT. The chain recombines TRBV20-1 with TRBJ1-4; weak D call: TRBD1 (6 bases). This CDR3 comprises 12 residues. Germline CDR1 DFQATT, CDR2 SNEGSKA (reference sequence). The V end lost 6 bases, the J end lost 4 bases, and 9 bases lay between the germline ends.

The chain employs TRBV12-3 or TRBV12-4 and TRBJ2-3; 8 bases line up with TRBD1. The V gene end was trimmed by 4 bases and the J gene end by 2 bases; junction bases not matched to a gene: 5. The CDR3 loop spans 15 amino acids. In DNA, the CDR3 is TGTGCCAGCAGTTACGGACAGGGAAACACAGATACGCAGTATTTT. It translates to CASSYGQGNTDTQYF.

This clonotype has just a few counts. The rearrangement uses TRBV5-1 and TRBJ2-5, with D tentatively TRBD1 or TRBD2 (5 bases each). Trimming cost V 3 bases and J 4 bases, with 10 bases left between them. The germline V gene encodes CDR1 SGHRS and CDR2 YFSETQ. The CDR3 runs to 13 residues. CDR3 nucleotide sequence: TGCGCCAGCAGCTGGGGGTCCGGAGAGACCCAGTACTTC. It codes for CASSWGSGETQYF.

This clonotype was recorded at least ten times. The CDR3 here is CASSQGRQSSYNEQFF. The CDR3 region has the DNA TGCGCCAGCAGCCAAGGGAGACAGAGCTCCTACAATGAGCAGTTCTTC. The rearrangement uses TRBV4-1 and TRBJ2-1, with TRBD1 as a possible D gene (5 bases). The CDR3 contains 16 residues. From germline, CDR1 is MGHRA and CDR2 YSYEKL. Trimming took off 1 base at V and 0 bases at J, with 10 bases between the two ends.

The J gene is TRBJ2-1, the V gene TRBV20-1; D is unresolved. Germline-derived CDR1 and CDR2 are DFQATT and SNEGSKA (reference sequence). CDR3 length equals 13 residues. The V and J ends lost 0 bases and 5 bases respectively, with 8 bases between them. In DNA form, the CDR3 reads TGCAGTGCTAGAGATTACTATCACAATGAGCAGTTCTTC. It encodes CSARDYYHNEQFF.

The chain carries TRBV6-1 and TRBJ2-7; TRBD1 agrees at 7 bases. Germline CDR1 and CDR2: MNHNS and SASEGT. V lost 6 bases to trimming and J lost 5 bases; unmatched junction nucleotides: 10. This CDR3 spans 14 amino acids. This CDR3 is CASSMTGIGNEQYF. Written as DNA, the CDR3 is TGTGCCAGCAGCATGACAGGGATAGGCAACGAGCAGTACTTC.

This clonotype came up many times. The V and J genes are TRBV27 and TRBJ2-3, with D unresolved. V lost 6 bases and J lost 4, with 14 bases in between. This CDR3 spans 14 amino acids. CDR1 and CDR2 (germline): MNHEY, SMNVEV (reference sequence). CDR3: CASSLEGSSDTQYF. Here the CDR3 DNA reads TGTGCCAGCAGCCTCGAAGGATCGTCAGATACGCAGTATTTT.

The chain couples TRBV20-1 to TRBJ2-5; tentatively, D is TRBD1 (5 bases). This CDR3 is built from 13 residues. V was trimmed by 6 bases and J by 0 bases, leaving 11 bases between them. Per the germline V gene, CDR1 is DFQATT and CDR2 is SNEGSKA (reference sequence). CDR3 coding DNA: TGCAGTGCATGTCGCAGGGACCAAGAGACCCAGTACTTC. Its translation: CSACRRDQETQYF.

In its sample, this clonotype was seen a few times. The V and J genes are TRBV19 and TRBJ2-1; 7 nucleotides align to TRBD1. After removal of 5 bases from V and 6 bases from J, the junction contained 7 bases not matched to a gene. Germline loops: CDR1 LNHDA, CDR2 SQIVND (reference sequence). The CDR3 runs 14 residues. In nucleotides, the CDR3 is TGTGCCAGTAGTCCGGGGACAGTCAGCAATGAGCAGTTCTTC. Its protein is CASSPGTVSNEQFF.